The rows below give T cell receptor beta chains drawn from one sample of a study of cytomegalovirus exposure and HLA in healthy donors. TCRdb's table, derived via immunoSEQ multiplex PCR, lists solely in-frame clones and lacks some. The sample consists of some 110,000 clones, around 80% of them appearing once. The sequencing input was PBMCs. Every receptor here comes from a young man in good health and CMV-seronegative. CDR3s leave out the opening cysteine and the closing phenylalanine or tryptophan. The order of the fields is V gene, clone size, CDR3 protein. Rows give clone size only sometimes, using once, few, many, or a class for an expanded clone.

>TRBV5-4|-
ASSALAAETGYT
>TRBV7-2|-
ASSATGVQAF
>TRBV30|-
AWSAGTGDEQY
>TRBV5-6|-
ASSWDRAHEQY
>TRBV7-8|once
ASSFDRVETQY
>TRBV7-8|-
ASSSRLLTYEQY
>TRBV5-1|-
ASSPGLAGGPNTGELF
>TRBV11-2|once
ASSLAGFGETQY
>TRBV7-9|-
ASSSSSGTQY
>TRBV4-1|-
ASSHEGGRREKLF
>TRBV6-1|-
ASSGKQGSVGNQPQH
>TRBV10-1|-
ASSDRVRGAQGNQPQH
>TRBV7-2|-
ASPAPGLAGGPRTGELF
>TRBV5-6|few
ASSFLPGQGFEAF
>TRBV6-6|-
ASRQARKAGGTEAF
>TRBV14|-
ASSQEGQGDSPLH
>TRBV7-9|-
ASSPSGQGARWGDYGYT